The 6 T cell receptor beta chains below were found in one sample sequenced in a study of shared clonotypes between healthy human individuals. Profiling relied on immunoSEQ multiplex PCR, and the TCRdb table lists in-frame clones only, not all of them. Counted here are over a million clones, 75% to 80% occurring once; the ten biggest clones make up approximately 0.56%. The sequencing input was memory CD4+ T cells from PBMCs. Subset here: CD45RA-negative fraction. The receptors derive from a man aged 18 to 35 in good health. Some clones in this sample may be carry-over from other donors' samples.

V usage is TRBV7-9 and J usage is TRBJ2-1; 10 bases map to TRBD2. The J segment lost 10 bases and the V segment lost 5 bases, leaving 5 bases of the junction unmatched. CDR1 is SEHNR, CDR2 FQNEAQ, per germline (reference sequence). This CDR3 contains 13 residues. The CDR3 reads CASSVSGLAEQFF. The CDR3 DNA follows: TGTGCCAGCAGCGTGTCGGGACTAGCGGAGCAGTTCTTC.

This chain links TRBV2 with TRBJ2-7, with D maybe TRBD1 (6 bases). This CDR3 region has 12 residues. Trimming removed 6 bases at V and 6 bases at J, with 12 bases between. Germline assignment: CDR1 SNHLY and CDR2 FYNNEI. CDR3 sequence reads: CASSPTGLEQYF. CDR3 coding DNA: TGTGCCAGCAGCCCCACAGGGCTCGAGCAGTACTTC.

This chain joins TRBV5-1 and TRBJ2-2; 9 bases are a match to TRBD2. J lost 0 bases, V lost 3 bases, and 0 bases had no gene match. The CDR3 loop spans 15 amino acids. CDR1 and CDR2 from the germline V gene are SGHRS and YFSETQ. The CDR3 DNA sequence: TGCGCCAGCAGCTCTAGCGGGACGAACACCGGGGAGCTGTTTTTT. Protein sequence: CASSSSGTNTGELFF.

The chain couples TRBV2 to TRBJ1-5, with a weak D call TRBD1 (5 bases). V was cut by 5 bases and J by 1 base, with 9 bases left in between. From germline, CDR1 is SNHLY and CDR2 FYNNEI. The CDR3 is made up of 14 amino acids. In nucleotides, the CDR3 is TGTGCCAGCAGTTCAGGGAGGAGCAATCAGCCCCAGCATTTT. Its protein is CASSSGRSNQPQHF.

This chain links TRBV18 with TRBJ2-7; 10 bases line up with TRBD2. Looked up from germline, CDR1 is KGHSH and CDR2 is LQKENI. V trimming: 4 bases; J trimming: 2 bases; junction bases outside the gene matches: 5. The CDR3 contains 15 residues. Here the CDR3 DNA reads TGTGCCAGCTCACGGAGCGGGAGGGCCCCCTACGAGCAGTACTTC. The encoded protein is CASSRSGRAPYEQYF.

This clone came up many times. The gene calls are TRBV5-1 and TRBJ1-4; D may be TRBD1 (6 bases). The CDR3 covers 14 residues. The ends were cut back, 4 bases at V and 5 bases at J, with 12 bases in the middle. Germline-derived CDR1 and CDR2 are SGHRS and YFSETQ. CDR3 sequence (DNA): TGCGCCAGCAGCCCTCGGACAGCAAATGAAAAACTGTTTTTT. Protein: CASSPRTANEKLFF.